Presented here are 13 T cell receptor beta chains from one specimen sequenced in a study of shared clonotypes between healthy human individuals. This table comes from immunoSEQ multiplex PCR, and its TCRdb copy is limited to in-frame clones, with some not included. Here the sample spans about 2.4 million clones, roughly nine tenths being singletons. Sequencing input: naive CD4+ T cells sorted from blood. The subset here: CD45RA+ positively selected. These receptors came from a man aged 18 to 29 in good health.

The V call is TRBV28, the J call TRBJ1-2, with TRBD1 matching 9 bases. J gave up 4 bases and V 6 bases, and 6 bases lay outside the gene matches. Germline CDR1 and CDR2: MDHEN and SYDVKM. The CDR3 covers 14 residues. The CDR3 coding sequence is TGTGCCAGCAGGTCGACAGGGGGAGGCTATGGCTACACCTTC. Protein product: CASRSTGGGYGYTF.

This chain connects TRBV6-1 to TRBJ2-1; TRBD2 agrees at 11 bases. The CDR3 length is 15 residues. V lost 6 bases to trimming and J lost 5 bases; unmatched junction nucleotides: 6. In germline, CDR1 is MNHNS, CDR2 SASEGT. The DNA of the CDR3 is TGTGCCAGCAGCGGGACTAGCGGAGCCAACAATGAGCAGTTCTTC. It specifies CASSGTSGANNEQFF.

The sample holds one count of this clone. CDR3 protein: CASSLDRVGETQYF. CDR3 sequence (DNA): TGTGCCAGCAGCTTGGACAGGGTGGGGGAGACCCAGTACTTC. The J gene is TRBJ2-5, the V gene TRBV7-6, with 8 bases that match TRBD1. The CDR3 has 14 residues. Trimming took 3 bases from V and 5 from J; bases not matched to a gene: 5. Germline CDR1 and CDR2: SGHVS and FNYEAQ.

V gene TRBV4-1 combines with J gene TRBJ1-1; TRBD1 matches 11 bases. Germline V gene lookup returns CDR1 MGHRA and CDR2 YSYEKL. The trim removed 3 bases at V and 4 bases at J, leaving 7 bases unmatched. This CDR3 comprises 16 residues. The CDR3 DNA reads as TGCGCCAGCAGCCAGGTTTCCGGGACAGGGGGCACTGAAGCTTTCTTT. Translating it yields CASSQVSGTGGTEAFF.

The rearrangement joins TRBV7-9 to TRBJ2-5; D gene unclear. Germline assignment: CDR1 SEHNR and CDR2 FQNEAQ (reference sequence). Between the trimmed V and J ends, which lost 5 bases and 4 bases, there was a span of 23 bases. There are 17 residues in the CDR3. DNA for the CDR3: TGTGCCAGCAGCAAAAAAACCCTGGGCTCAGCTGGAGAGACCCAGTACTTC. This sequence encodes CASSKKTLGSAGETQYF.

The chain joins TRBV28 to TRBJ1-3; TRBD1 might be the D (5 bases). The CDR3 loop spans 17 amino acids. Per germline, CDR1 MDHEN and CDR2 SYDVKM. The V end lost 2 bases, the J end lost 0 bases, and 14 bases lay between the germline ends. The CDR3 DNA reads as TGTGCCAGCAGTTTAGGGACTTGGGTCTACTCTGGAAACACCATATATTTT. This sequence encodes CASSLGTWVYSGNTIYF.

This clone was counted only a few times. CDR3 DNA: TGCGCCAGCAGCAATACAGGGTCCACAAATCAGCCCCAGCATTTT. Its protein is CASSNTGSTNQPQHF. The chain is built from TRBV5-1 and TRBJ1-5; tentatively, D is TRBD1 (6 bases). The V end was cut by 4 bases, the J end by 4 bases, with 15 bases between. Germline V gene data show CDR1 as SGHRS and CDR2 as YFSETQ. The CDR3 extends over 15 amino acids.

CDR3 region: CASSPSPGPRSYNEQFF. In DNA, the CDR3 is TGCGCCAGCAGCCCTTCCCCGGGACCAAGATCTTACAATGAGCAGTTCTTC. The chain uses TRBV4-3 and TRBJ2-1, with D perhaps given as TRBD1 or TRBD2 (5 bases each). The germline V gene encodes CDR1 LGHNA and CDR2 YSLEER. CDR3 length equals 17 residues. V was trimmed by 4 bases and J by 4 bases, leaving 20 bases between them.

The chain recombines TRBV28 with TRBJ1-5; D unresolved. This CDR3 has 14 amino acids. CDR1 is MDHEN, CDR2 SYDVKM, per germline. Deletions cut 4 bases from V and 6 bases from J, with 13 bases between. CDR3 coding DNA: TGTGCCAGCAGTTCGCGCCCAATGGGTCAGCCCCAGCATTTT. The encoded protein is CASSSRPMGQPQHF. Full variable domain (rest looked up from reference TRBV28 and TRBJ1-5): DVKVTQSSRYLVKRTGEKVFLECVQDMDHENMFWYRQDPGLGLRLIYFSYDVKMKEKGDIPEGYSVSREKKERFSLILESASTNQTSMYLCASSSRPMGQPQHFGDGTRLSIL.

The chain carries TRBV27 and TRBJ2-7; 9 nucleotides match TRBD1. There are 14 residues in the CDR3. The germline V gene has CDR1 MNHEY and CDR2 SMNVEV (reference sequence). Germline trimming cut 6 bases from V and 2 bases from J; bases unmatched to any gene: 5. The CDR3, as DNA: TGTGCCAGCAGAAAAACAGGGGGCACCTACGAGCAGTACTTC. This gives the protein CASRKTGGTYEQYF.

The V gene is TRBV2, the J gene TRBJ1-2; D unresolved. This CDR3 comprises 16 residues. Trimming pared 1 base from V and 2 bases from J, leaving 14 bases between. Germline V lookup: CDR1 SNHLY, CDR2 FYNNEI. CDR3 coding DNA: TGTGCCAGCAGTGAAGATAGAGTGCTGGGCAACTATGGCTACACCTTC. Translated: CASSEDRVLGNYGYTF.

J is TRBJ2-7 and V is TRBV2; 7 bases fit TRBD1. V was clipped by 3 bases and J by 4 bases; unmatched bases: 6. This CDR3 spans 14 amino acids. Germline CDR1 is SNHLY and CDR2 is FYNNEI. CDR3 bases: TGTGCCAGCAGTGATGCTTTCAGGGGGTACGAGCAGTACTTC. This translates into CASSDAFRGYEQYF.

The J gene is TRBJ2-7, the V gene TRBV19; TRBD1 agrees at 9 bases. The CDR3 has 15 residues. The V and J ends lost 3 bases and 1 base, in that order; junction bases with no gene match: 4. CDR1 is LNHDA and CDR2 is SQIVND in the germline V gene (reference sequence). The CDR3 loop is CASSITDRGSYEQYF. The CDR3 nucleotides are TGTGCCAGTAGTATCACGGACAGGGGATCCTACGAGCAGTACTTC.